The 17 T cell receptor beta chains in this list originate from one sample, sequenced in a study of glioma-infiltrating T cells after dendritic cell vaccination. Here immunoSEQ multiplex PCR was the method, and the copy in TCRdb shows in-frame clones only, minus some. The sample lists nearly 85,000 clones, approximately 90% seen once, with roughly 3.2% in the top ten. The sample consisted of blood, taken before dendritic cell vaccination. These receptor sequences come from a human donor with glioblastoma.

This clone came up a few times. The chain employs TRBV11-2 and TRBJ2-4, with TRBD1 identical over 8 bases. V lost 3 bases to trimming and J lost 10 bases; unmatched junction nucleotides: 2. Germline assignment: CDR1 SGHAT and CDR2 FQNNGV. CDR3 size: 12 residues. The CDR3 sequence is CASSLDRAIQYF. The CDR3 bases are TGTGCCAGCAGCTTGGACAGGGCGATTCAGTACTTC.

The genes are TRBV10-3 and TRBJ2-1; TRBD2 matches 7 bases. The germline V gene encodes CDR1 ENHRY and CDR2 SYGVKD. The trim removed 5 bases at V and 4 bases at J, leaving 11 bases unmatched. The CDR3 is 16 amino acids. The CDR3 sequence is CAISPLAGATYNEQFF. The CDR3 DNA reads as TGTGCCATCAGTCCTTTAGCGGGCGCTACTTACAATGAGCAGTTCTTC.

The chain is built from TRBV7-6 and TRBJ2-7; possibly TRBD2 for D (6 bases). The V gene's germline CDR1 is SGHVS and CDR2 FNYEAQ. Trimming shortened V by 1 base and J by 0 bases, and 7 bases separated the two germline ends. The length of the CDR3 is 14 residues. In nucleotides, the CDR3 is TGTGCCAGCAGCTTAGTCGGGGGCTCCTACGAGCAGTACTTC. Residues: CASSLVGGSYEQYF.

J is TRBJ2-2 and V is TRBV4-1; 10 nucleotides match TRBD1. CDR1 MGHRA and CDR2 YSYEKL come from the germline V gene. The CDR3 is 14 residues long. V lost 4 bases and J lost 4; bases outside the gene matches: 0. The CDR3 protein is CASSRTGGTGELFF. CDR3 in DNA: TGCGCCAGCAGCCGGACAGGGGGCACCGGGGAGCTGTTTTTT.

This chain links TRBV2 with TRBJ2-7; 9 bases map to TRBD1. The CDR3 has 16 residues. Germline V gene data show CDR1 as SNHLY and CDR2 as FYNNEI. Trimming cost V 1 base and J 7 bases; bases outside gene matches: 11. The CDR3: CASSEGGQGWVEEQYF. CDR3 sequence (DNA): TGTGCCAGCAGTGAAGGGGGACAGGGATGGGTCGAAGAGCAGTACTTC.

The chain employs TRBV18 and TRBJ2-2, with 7 positions matching TRBD1. After removal of 0 bases from V and 2 bases from J, the junction contained 3 bases not matched to a gene. Germline CDR1 reads KGHSH; CDR2 reads LQKENI. CDR3 length: 16 amino acids. The CDR3 DNA reads TGTGCCAGCTCACCACCGGCAGGGGGTAACACCGGGGAGCTGTTTTTT. The encoded protein is CASSPPAGGNTGELFF. Combining the CDR3 with reference TRBV18 and TRBJ2-2 gives the whole variable domain NAGVMQNPRHLVRRRGQEARLRCSPMKGHSHVYWYRQLPEEGLKFMVYLQKENIIDESGMPKERFSAEFPKEGPSILRIQQVVRGDSAAYFCASSPPAGGNTGELFFGEGSRLTVL.

The V call is TRBV4-1, the J call TRBJ1-3; D not resolved. Germline-derived CDR1 and CDR2 are MGHRA and YSYEKL. Trimming shortened V by 1 base and J by 0 bases, and 10 bases separated the two germline ends. The CDR3 extends over 16 amino acids. This CDR3 reads CASSQGLPTSGNTIYF. The CDR3 DNA reads TGCGCCAGCAGCCAAGGACTGCCGACCTCTGGAAACACCATATATTTT.

The chain links TRBV10-3 to TRBJ2-1; TRBD1 matches 10 bases. Germline V gene data show CDR1 as ENHRY and CDR2 as SYGVKD. V was pared by 5 bases and J by 8 bases, with 9 bases of the junction left unmatched. The CDR3 consists of 15 residues. CDR3 in amino acids: CAISKTGQGNDEQFF. CDR3 coding DNA: TGTGCCATCAGTAAAACGGGACAGGGGAACGATGAGCAGTTCTTC.

The chain carries TRBV7-2 and TRBJ2-2, with D tentatively TRBD1 (6 bases). CDR3 length: 16 residues. Trimming took off 1 base at V and 7 bases at J, with 16 bases between the two ends. Looked up from germline, CDR1 is SGHTA and CDR2 is FQGNSA. The CDR3 DNA is TGTGCCAGCAGCTTAGGGCCCCTGGGGGCCAGCGGGGAGCTGTTTTTT. As protein: CASSLGPLGASGELFF.

This chain connects TRBV6-1 to TRBJ1-2; D uncertain. In germline, CDR1 is MNHNS, CDR2 SASEGT. V lost 6 bases, J lost 8 bases, and 16 bases lay in between. This CDR3 comprises 13 residues. CDR3 residues: CASRRHNVYGYTF. The DNA of the CDR3 is TGTGCCAGCAGGCGACATAACGTTTACGGCTACACCTTC.

Here the CDR3 DNA reads TGCGCCAGCAGCTTGACTAGGGCTGGGGCAGATACGCAGTATTTT. Its translation: CASSLTRAGADTQYF. The rearrangement joins TRBV5-1 to TRBJ2-3; D is perhaps TRBD2 (5 bases). Trimming shortened V by 1 base and J by 4 bases, and 13 bases separated the two germline ends. CDR3 length: 15 residues. Germline-derived CDR1 and CDR2 are SGHRS and YFSETQ. Combining the CDR3 with reference TRBV5-1 and TRBJ2-3 gives the whole variable domain KAGVTQTPRYLIKTRGQQVTLSCSPISGHRSVSWYQQTPGQGLQFLFEYFSETQRNKGNFPGRFSGRQFSNSRSEMNVSTLELGDSALYLCASSLTRAGADTQYFGPGTRLTVL.

The chain joins TRBV15 to TRBJ2-1, with 11 bases identical to TRBD2. Germline values: CDR1 LNHNV, CDR2 YYDKDF (reference sequence). This CDR3 is built from 16 residues. The J segment lost 3 bases and the V segment lost 5 bases, leaving 6 bases of the junction unmatched. CDR3 region: CATSGTSGRIYNEQFF. The CDR3 nucleotides are TGTGCCACCAGCGGAACTAGCGGGAGAATCTACAATGAGCAGTTCTTC.

V gene TRBV5-1 combines with J gene TRBJ2-5; no clear D gene. With 0 bases removed from V and 2 bases from J, the gap between germline ends came to 11 bases. This CDR3 has 15 residues. CDR1 SGHRS and CDR2 YFSETQ come from the germline V gene. CDR3 sequence reads: CASSLAGVSQETQYF. CDR3 DNA sequence: TGCGCCAGCAGCTTGGCCGGTGTTTCTCAAGAGACCCAGTACTTC.

V and J are TRBV7-2 and TRBJ2-1, with a possible D match to TRBD2 (6 bases). This CDR3 spans 16 amino acids. Germline V gene data show CDR1 as SGHTA and CDR2 as FQGNSA. Deletions cut 0 bases from V and 1 base from J, with 10 bases between. CDR3: CASSLAPSVSYNEQFF. In nucleotides, the CDR3 is TGTGCCAGCAGCTTAGCTCCTAGCGTGTCCTACAATGAGCAGTTCTTC.

The chain recombines TRBV9 with TRBJ2-5, with a weak D call TRBD1 (6 bases). Looked up from germline, CDR1 is SGDLS and CDR2 is YYNGEE. CDR3 length: 12 amino acids. Trimming cost V 4 bases and J 7 bases, with 11 bases left between them. CDR3 region: CASSPGDGTQYF. The CDR3 DNA reads as TGTGCCAGCAGCCCAGGGGACGGGACCCAGTACTTC. Full variable domain (rest looked up from reference TRBV9 and TRBJ2-5): DSGVTQTPKHLITATGQRVTLRCSPRSGDLSVYWYQQSLDQGLQFLIQYYNGEERAKGNILERFSAQQFPDLHSELNLSSLELGDSALYFCASSPGDGTQYFGPGTRLLVL.

This clone is a singleton in its sample. The J gene is TRBJ2-2, the V gene TRBV7-2; no definite D call. The length of the CDR3 is 14 residues. Germline values: CDR1 SGHTA, CDR2 FQGNSA. Trimming left V 1 base short and J 4 bases short, with 7 bases between. DNA for the CDR3: TGTGCCAGCAGCTTAGGGAGTGGCACCGGGGAGCTGTTTTTT. Its protein product is CASSLGSGTGELFF.

This clone was picked up one time. The chain carries TRBV11-1 and TRBJ1-5, with a tentative D call TRBD1 (6 bases). Trimming removed 5 bases from V and 5 bases from J, with 10 bases in between. This CDR3 has 13 amino acids. Germline CDR1 is SGHAT and CDR2 is FQDESV (reference sequence). The CDR3 DNA follows: TGTGCCAGCAGCCCGAACAGGGATCAGCCCCAGCATTTT. As protein: CASSPNRDQPQHF.